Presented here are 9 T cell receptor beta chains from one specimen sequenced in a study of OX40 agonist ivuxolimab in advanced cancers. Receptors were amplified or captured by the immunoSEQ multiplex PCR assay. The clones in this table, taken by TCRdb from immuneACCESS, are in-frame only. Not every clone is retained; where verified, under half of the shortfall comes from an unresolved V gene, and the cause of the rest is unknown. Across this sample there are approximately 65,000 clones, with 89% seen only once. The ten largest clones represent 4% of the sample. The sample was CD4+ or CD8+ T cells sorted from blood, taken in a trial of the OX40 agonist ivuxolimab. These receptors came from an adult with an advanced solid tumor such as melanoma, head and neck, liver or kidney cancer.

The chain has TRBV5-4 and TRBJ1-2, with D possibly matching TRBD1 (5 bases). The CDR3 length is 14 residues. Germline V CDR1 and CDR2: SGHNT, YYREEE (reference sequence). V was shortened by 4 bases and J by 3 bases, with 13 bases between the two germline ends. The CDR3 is CASSQDRGDYGYTF. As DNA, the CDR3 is TGTGCCAGCAGCCAGGATAGGGGAGACTATGGCTACACCTTC.

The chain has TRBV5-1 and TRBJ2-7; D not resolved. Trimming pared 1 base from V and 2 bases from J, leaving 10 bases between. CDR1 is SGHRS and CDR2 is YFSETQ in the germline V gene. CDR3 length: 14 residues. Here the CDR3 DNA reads TGCGCCAGCAGCTTGCCTGGCACCACCTACGAGCAGTACTTC. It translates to CASSLPGTTYEQYF.

The CDR3 protein is CASSLFHVNEKLFF. DNA for the CDR3: TGCGCCAGCAGCTTGTTCCACGTCAATGAAAAACTGTTTTTT. The rearrangement joins TRBV5-1 to TRBJ1-4; no firm D call. The CDR3 runs 14 residues. Trimming took off 1 base at V and 5 bases at J, with 9 bases between the two ends. Germline V gives CDR1 SGHRS, CDR2 YFSETQ. Full variable domain (outside the CDR3, taken from reference TRBV5-1 and TRBJ1-4): KAGVTQTPRYLIKTRGQQVTLSCSPISGHRSVSWYQQTPGQGLQFLFEYFSETQRNKGNFPGRFSGRQFSNSRSEMNVSTLELGDSALYLCASSLFHVNEKLFFGSGTQLSVL.

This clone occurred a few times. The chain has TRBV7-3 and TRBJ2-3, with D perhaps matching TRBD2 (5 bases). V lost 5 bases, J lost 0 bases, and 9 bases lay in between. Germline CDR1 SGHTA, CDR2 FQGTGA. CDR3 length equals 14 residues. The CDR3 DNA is TGTGCCAGCAGCATGACTACCAGCACAGATACGCAGTATTTT. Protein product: CASSMTTSTDTQYF.

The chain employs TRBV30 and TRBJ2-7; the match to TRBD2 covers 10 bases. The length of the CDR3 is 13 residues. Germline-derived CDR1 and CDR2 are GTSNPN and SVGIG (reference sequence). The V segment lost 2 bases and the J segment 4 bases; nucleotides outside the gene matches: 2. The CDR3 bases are TGTGCCTGGAGTTCTAGCGGGAGATACGAGCAGTACTTC. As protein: CAWSSSGRYEQYF.

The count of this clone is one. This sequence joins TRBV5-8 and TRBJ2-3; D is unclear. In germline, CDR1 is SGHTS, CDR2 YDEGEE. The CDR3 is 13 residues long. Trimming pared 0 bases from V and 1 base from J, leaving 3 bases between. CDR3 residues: CASSLGGTDTQYF. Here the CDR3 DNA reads TGTGCCAGCAGCTTGGGGGGCACAGATACGCAGTATTTT. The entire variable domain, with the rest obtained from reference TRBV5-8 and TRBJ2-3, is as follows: EAGVTQSPTHLIKTRGQQATLRCSPISGHTSVYWYQQALGLGLQFLLWYDEGEERNRGNFPPRFSGRQFPNYSSELNVNALELEDSALYLCASSLGGTDTQYFGPGTRLTVL.

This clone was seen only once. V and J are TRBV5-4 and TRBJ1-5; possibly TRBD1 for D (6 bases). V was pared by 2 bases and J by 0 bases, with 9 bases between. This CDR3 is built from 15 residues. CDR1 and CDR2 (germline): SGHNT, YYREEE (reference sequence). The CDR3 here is CASSLRTASNQPQHF. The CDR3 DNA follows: TGTGCCAGCAGCTTAAGGACAGCTAGCAATCAGCCCCAGCATTTT.

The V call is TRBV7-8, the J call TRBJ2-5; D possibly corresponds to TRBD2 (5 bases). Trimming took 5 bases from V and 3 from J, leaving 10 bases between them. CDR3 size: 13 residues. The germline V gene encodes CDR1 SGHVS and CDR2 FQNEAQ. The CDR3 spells CASSPRLKETQYF. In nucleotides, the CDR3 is TGTGCCAGCAGCCCCCGACTAAAAGAGACCCAGTACTTC.

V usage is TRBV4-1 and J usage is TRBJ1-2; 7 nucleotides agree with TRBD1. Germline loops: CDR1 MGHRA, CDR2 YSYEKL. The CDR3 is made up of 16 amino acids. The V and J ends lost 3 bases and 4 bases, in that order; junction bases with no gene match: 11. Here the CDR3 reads CASSQADREGAYGYTF. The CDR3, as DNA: TGCGCCAGCAGCCAGGCCGACAGGGAAGGGGCCTATGGCTACACCTTC.